The entry below gives a single T cell receptor (beta chain) sequence along with its context. This sample is drawn from a study of OX40 agonist ivuxolimab in advanced cancers. Across the study: Subjects had a mean age of around 60 years, with a range of 23 to 79; less than 90% were male. Checkpoint inhibitors had been given previously to roughly 40% of patients. Partial responses occurred in Three dose-escalation patients, one with hepatocellular carcinoma and two with cutaneous melanoma.

The repertoire was sequenced with immunoSEQ multiplex PCR; TCRdb's copy has only in-frame clones and lacks some. The sample holds 80,000 to 95,000 clones, 92% seen once. CDR3 size: 13 residues. Germline V gene data show CDR1 as MNHNY and CDR2 as SVGAGI (reference sequence). Trimming removed 4 bases at V and 5 bases at J, with 11 bases between. The sequenced sample was CD4+ or CD8+ T cells sorted from blood, obtained in a trial of the OX40 agonist ivuxolimab. The origin of this receptor is an adult with an advanced solid tumor such as melanoma, head and neck, liver or kidney cancer. The rearrangement uses TRBV6-6 and TRBJ1-1; tentatively, D is TRBD1 (5 bases). The CDR3 reads CASSFQGGTEAFF. The CDR3 DNA sequence: TGTGCCAGCAGTTTTCAGGGTGGGACTGAAGCTTTCTTT.